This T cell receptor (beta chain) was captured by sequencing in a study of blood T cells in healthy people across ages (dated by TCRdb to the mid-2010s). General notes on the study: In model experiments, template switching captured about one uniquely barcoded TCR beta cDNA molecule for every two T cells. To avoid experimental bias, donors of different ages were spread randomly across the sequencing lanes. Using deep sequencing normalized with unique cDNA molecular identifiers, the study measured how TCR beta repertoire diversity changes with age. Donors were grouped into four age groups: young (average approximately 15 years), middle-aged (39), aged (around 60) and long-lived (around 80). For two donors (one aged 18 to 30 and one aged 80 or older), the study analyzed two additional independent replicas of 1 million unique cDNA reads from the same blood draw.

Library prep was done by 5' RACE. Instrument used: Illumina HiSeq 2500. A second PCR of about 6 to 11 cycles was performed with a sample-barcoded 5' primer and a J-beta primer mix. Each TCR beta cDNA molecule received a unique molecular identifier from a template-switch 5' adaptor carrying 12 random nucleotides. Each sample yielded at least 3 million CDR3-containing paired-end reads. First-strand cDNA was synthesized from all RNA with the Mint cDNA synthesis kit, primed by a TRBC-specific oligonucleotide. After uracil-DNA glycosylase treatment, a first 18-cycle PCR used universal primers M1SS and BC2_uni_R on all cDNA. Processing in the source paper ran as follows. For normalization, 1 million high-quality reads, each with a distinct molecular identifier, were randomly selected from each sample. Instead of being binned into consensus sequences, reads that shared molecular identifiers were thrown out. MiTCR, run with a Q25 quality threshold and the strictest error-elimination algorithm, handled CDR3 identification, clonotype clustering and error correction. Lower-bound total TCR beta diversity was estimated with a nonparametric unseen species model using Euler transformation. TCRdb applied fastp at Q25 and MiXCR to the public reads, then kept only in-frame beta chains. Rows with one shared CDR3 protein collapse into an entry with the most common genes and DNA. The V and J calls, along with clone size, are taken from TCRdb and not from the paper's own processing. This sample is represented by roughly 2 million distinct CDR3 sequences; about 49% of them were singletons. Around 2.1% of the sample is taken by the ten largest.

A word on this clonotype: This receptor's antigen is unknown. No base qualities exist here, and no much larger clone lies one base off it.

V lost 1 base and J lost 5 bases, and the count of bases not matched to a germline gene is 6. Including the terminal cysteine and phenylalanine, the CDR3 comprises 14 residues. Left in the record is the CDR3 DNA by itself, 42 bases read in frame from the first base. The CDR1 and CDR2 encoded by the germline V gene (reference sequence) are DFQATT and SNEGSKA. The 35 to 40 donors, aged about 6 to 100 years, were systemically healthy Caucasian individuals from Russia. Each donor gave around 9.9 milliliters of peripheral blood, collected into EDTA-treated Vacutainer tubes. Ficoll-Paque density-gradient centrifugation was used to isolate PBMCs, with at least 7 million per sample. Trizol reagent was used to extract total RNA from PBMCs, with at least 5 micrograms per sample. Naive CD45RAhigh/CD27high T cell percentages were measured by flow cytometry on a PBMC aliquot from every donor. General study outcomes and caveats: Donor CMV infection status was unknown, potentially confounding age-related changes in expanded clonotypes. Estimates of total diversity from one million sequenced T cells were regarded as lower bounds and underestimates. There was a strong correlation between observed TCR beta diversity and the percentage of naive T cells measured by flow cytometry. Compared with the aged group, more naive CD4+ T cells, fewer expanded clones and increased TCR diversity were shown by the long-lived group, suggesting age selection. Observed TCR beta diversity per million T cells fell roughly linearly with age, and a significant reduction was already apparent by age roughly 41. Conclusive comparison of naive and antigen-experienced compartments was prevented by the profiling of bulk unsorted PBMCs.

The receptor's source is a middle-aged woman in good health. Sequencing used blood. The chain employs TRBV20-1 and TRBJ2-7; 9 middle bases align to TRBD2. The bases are TGCAGTGCTAGAGTCCTAGCGGGGATCAACGAGCAGTACTTC. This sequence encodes CSARVLAGINEQYF.